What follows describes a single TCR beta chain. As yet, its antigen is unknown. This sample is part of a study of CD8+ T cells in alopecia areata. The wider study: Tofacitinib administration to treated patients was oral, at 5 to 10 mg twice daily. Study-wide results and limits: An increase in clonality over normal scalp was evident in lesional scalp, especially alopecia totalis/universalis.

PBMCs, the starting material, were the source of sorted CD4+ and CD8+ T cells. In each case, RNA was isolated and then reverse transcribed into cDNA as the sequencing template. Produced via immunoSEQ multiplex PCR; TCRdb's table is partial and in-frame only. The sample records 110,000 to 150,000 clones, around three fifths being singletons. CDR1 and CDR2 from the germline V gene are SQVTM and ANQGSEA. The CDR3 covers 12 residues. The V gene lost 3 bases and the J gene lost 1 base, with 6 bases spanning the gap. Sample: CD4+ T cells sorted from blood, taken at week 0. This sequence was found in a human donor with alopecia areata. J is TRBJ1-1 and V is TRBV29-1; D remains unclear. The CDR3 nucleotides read TGCAGCGTTGAGGGTAAGAACACTGAAGCTTTCTTT. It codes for CSVEGKNTEAFF.